This T cell receptor beta chain was found in a study of T-cell memory formation after mild COVID-19. This clonotype has a handful of counts. TCRdb itself ran the 5' RACE reads through MiXCR, one entry per CDR3 protein. The sample lists 90,000 to 120,000 distinct CDR3 sequences, about an eighth occurring once. This receptor was taken from a man between 18 and 29 years old who had mild COVID-19 (a few samples of this study predate the infection). Cell type and time point are not known. Sample: PBMCs or a T cell subset sorted from them (not recorded which).

DNA of the CDR3: TGTGCCAGCAGTCCTACCGGGGCTCCTACACCCGAGCAGTTCTTC. It translates to CASSPTGAPTPEQFF. The chain has TRBV3-1 and TRBJ2-1; either TRBD1 or TRBD2 may supply D (5 bases each). Germline CDR1 reads LGHDT; CDR2 reads YNNKEL (reference sequence). V was pared by 6 bases and J by 10 bases, with 22 bases between. The length of the CDR3 is 15 residues.